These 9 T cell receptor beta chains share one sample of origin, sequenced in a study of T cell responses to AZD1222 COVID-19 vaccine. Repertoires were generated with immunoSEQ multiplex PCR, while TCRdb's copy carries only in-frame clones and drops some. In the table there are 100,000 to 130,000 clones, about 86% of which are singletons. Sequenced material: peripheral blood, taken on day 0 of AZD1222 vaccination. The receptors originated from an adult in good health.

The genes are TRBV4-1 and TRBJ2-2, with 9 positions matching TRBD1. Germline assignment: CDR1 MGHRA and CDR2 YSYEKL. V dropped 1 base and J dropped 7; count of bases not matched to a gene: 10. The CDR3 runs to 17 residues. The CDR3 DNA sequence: TGCGCCAGCAGCCAAGTTCCGACAGGGGGGGGTGGCGGGGAGCTGTTTTTT. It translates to CASSQVPTGGGGGELFF.

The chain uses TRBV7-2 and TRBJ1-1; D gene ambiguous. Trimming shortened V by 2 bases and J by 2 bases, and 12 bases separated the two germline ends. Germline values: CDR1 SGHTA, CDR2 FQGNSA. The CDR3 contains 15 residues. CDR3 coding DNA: TGTGCCAGCAGCTTATGGGCAGGATCCAACACTGAAGCTTTCTTT. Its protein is CASSLWAGSNTEAFF.

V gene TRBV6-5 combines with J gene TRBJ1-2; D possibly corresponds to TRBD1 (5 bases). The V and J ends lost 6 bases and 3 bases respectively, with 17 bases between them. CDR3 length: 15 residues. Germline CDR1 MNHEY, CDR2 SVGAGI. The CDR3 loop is CASSPKEGLDYGYTF. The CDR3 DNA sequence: TGTGCCAGCAGCCCAAAGGAGGGGCTGGACTATGGCTACACCTTC.

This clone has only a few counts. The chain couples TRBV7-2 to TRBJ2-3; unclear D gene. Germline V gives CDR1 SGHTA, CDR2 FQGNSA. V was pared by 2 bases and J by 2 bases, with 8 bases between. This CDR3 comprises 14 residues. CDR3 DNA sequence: TGTGCCAGCAGCTTATGGACGGACACAGATACGCAGTATTTT. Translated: CASSLWTDTDTQYF.

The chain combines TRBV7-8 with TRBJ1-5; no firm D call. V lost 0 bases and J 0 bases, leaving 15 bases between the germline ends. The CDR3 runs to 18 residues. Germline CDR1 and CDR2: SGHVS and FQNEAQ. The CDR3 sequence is CASSLATRTDYSNQPQHF. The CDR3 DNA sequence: TGTGCCAGCAGCTTAGCCACCCGGACGGACTATAGCAATCAGCCCCAGCATTTT.

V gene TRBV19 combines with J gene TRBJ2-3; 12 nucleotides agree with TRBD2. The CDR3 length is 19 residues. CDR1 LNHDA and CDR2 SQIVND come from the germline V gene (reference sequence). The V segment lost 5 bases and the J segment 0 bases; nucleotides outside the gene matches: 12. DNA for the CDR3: TGTGCCAGTAGTCGAAGACTAGCGGGGGTCCCGACTAGCACAGATACGCAGTATTTT. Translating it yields CASSRRLAGVPTSTDTQYF.

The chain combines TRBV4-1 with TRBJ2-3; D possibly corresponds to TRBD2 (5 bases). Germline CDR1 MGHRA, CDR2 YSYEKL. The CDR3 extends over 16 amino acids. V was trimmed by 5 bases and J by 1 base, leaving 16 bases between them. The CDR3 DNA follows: TGCGCCAGCAGCTCAGAGCGCTGGGGAGGCACAGATACGCAGTATTTT. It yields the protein CASSSERWGGTDTQYF.

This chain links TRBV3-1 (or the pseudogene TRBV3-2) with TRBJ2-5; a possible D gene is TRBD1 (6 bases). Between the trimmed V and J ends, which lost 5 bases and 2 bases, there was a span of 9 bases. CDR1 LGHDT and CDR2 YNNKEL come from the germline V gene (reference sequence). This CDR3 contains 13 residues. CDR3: CASSVGTQETQYF. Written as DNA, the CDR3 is TGTGCCAGCAGCGTGGGGACACAAGAGACCCAGTACTTC.

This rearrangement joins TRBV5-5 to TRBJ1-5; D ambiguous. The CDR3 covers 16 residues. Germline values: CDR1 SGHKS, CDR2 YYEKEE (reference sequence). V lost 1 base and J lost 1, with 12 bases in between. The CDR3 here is CASSLLPPESNQPQHF. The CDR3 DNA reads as TGTGCCAGCAGCTTGCTACCTCCCGAGAGCAATCAGCCCCAGCATTTT.